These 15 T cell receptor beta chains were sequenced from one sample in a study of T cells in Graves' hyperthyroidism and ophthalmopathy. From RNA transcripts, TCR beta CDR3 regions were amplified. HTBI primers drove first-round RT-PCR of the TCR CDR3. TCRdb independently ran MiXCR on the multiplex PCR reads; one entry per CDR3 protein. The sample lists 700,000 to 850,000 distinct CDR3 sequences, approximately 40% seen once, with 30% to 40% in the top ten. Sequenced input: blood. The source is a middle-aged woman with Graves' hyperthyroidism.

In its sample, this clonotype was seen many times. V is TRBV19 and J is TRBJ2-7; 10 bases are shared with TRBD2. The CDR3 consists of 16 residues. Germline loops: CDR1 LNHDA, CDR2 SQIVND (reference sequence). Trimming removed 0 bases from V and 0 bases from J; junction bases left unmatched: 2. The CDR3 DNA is TGTGCCAGTAGTATAGATGCTAGCGGGGGCTCCTACGAGCAGTACTTC. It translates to CASSIDASGGSYEQYF.

CDR3 residues: CATSDRSGETQYF. The CDR3 nucleotides are TGTGCCACCAGTGATCGGAGCGGGGAGACCCAGTACTTC. The rearrangement uses TRBV24-1 and TRBJ2-5; tentatively, D is TRBD2 (6 bases). The CDR3 is made up of 13 amino acids. Germline V gene sequence: CDR1 KGHDR, CDR2 SFDVKD. V was shortened by 3 bases and J by 5 bases, with 9 bases between the two germline ends.

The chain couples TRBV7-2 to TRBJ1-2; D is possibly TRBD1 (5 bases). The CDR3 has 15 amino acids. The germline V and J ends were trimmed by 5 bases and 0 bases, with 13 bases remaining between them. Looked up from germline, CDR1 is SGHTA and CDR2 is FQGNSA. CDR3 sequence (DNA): TGTGCCAGCAGCATACAGGATGGGGCTAACTATGGCTACACCTTC. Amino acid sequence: CASSIQDGANYGYTF.

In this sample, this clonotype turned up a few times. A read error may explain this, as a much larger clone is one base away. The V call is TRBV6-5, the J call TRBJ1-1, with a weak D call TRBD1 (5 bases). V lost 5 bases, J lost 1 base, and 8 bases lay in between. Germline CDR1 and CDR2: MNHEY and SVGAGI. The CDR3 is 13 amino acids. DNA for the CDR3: TGTGCCAGCAGTAACGACAGGAACACTGAAGCTTTCTTT. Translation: CASSNDRNTEAFF.

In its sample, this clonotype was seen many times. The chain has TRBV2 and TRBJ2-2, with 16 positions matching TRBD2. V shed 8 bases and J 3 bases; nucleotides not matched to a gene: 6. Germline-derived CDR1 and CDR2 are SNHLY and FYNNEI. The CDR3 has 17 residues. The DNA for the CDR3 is TGTGCCAGCTCCGGGACTAGCGGGAGGGCCCACACCGGGGAGCTGTTTTTT. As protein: CASSGTSGRAHTGELFF.

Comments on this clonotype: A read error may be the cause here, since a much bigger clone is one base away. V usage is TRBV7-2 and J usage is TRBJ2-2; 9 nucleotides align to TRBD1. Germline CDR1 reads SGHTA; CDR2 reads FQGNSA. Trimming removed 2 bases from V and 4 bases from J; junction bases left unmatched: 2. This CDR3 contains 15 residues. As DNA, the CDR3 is TGTGCCAGCAGCTTACAGGGACAGGGCACCGGGGAGCTGTTTTTT. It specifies CASSLQGQGTGELFF.

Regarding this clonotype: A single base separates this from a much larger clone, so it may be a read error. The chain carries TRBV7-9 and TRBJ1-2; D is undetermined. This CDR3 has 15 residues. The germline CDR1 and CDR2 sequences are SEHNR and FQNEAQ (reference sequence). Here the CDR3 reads CVSSLGAITNYGYTF. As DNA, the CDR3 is TGTGTCAGCAGCTTGGGCGCCATCACTAACTATGGCTACACCTTC.

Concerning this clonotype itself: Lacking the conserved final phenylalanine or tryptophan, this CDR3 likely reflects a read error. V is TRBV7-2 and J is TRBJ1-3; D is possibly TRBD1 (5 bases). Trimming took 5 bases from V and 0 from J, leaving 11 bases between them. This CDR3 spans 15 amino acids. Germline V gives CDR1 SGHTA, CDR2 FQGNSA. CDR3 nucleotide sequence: TGTGCCAGCAGCCTAGGGGAAGTCTCTGGAAACACCATATATCTT. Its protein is CASSLGEVSGNTIYL.

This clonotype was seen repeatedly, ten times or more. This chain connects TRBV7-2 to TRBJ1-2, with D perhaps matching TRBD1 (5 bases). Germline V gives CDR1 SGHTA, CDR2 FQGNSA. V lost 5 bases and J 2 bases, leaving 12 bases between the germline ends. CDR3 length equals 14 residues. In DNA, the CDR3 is TGTGCCAGCAGCCGCGGGACGGGGAACTATGGCTACACCTTC. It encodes CASSRGTGNYGYTF.

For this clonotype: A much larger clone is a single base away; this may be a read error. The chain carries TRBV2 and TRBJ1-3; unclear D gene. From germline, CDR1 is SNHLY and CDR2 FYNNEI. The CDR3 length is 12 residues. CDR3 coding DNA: TGTGCCAGTAGGGAGGGCGGAAACACCATATGTTTT. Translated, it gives CASREGGNTICF.

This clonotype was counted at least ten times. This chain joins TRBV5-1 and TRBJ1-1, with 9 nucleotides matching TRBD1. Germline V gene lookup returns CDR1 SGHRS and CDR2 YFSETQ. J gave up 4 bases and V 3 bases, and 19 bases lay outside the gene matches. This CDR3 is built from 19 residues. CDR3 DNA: TGCGCCAGCAGCTCCGGACAGGGGATCTCCAATTTTTGGGGCACTGAAGCTTTCTTT. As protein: CASSSGQGISNFWGTEAFF.

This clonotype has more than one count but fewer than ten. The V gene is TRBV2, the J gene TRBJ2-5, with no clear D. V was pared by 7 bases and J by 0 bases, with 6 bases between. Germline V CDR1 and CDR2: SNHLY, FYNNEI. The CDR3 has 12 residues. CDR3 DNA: TGTGCCAGCAATTTGGACCAAGAGACCCAGTACTTC. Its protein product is CASNLDQETQYF. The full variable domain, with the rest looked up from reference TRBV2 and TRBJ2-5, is EPEVTQTPSHQVTQMGQEVILRCVPISNHLYFYWYRQILGQKVEFLVSFYNNEISEKSEIFDDQFSVERPDGSNFTLKIRSTKLEDSAMYFCASNLDQETQYFGPGTRLLVL.

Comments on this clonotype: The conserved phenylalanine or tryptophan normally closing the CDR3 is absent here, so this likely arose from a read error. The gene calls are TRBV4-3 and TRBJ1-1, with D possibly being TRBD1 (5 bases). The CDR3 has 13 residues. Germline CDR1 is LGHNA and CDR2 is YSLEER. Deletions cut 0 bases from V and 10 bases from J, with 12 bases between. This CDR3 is CASSQDGDRGAFS. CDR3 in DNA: TGCGCCAGCAGCCAAGACGGGGACCGAGGAGCTTTCTCT.

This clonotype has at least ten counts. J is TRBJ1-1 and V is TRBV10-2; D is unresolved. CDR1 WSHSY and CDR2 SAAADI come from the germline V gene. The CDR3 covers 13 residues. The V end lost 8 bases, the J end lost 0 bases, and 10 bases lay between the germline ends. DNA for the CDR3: TGCGCCAGCTCTACTTACATGAACACTGAAGCTTTCTTT. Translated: CASSTYMNTEAFF.

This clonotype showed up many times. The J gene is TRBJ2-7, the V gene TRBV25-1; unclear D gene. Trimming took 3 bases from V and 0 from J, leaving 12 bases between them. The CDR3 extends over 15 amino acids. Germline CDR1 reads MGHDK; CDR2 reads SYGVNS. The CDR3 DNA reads TGTGCCAGCAGTGAGGCCAGAGGAGTCTCCTACGAGCAGTACTTC. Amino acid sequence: CASSEARGVSYEQYF.